These 29 T cell receptor beta chains were sequenced from one sample in a study of OX40 agonist ivuxolimab in advanced cancers. Method: immunoSEQ multiplex PCR; TCRdb's copy keeps in-frame clones and lacks some. Counted here are 60,000 or so clones, about 90% occurring once; the ten biggest clones make up approximately 16%. The sample consisted of CD4+ or CD8+ T cells sorted from blood, taken in a trial of the OX40 agonist ivuxolimab. These receptors originate from an adult with an advanced solid tumor such as melanoma, head and neck, liver or kidney cancer.

This sequence joins TRBV14 and TRBJ2-7, with D possibly matching TRBD1 (6 bases). Germline CDR1 SGHDN, CDR2 FVKESK. V was trimmed by 4 bases and J by 3 bases, leaving 13 bases between them. This CDR3 comprises 14 residues. The DNA of the CDR3 is TGTGCCAGCAGCCGGGCTACAGGGATCTACGAGCAGTACTTC. This encodes CASSRATGIYEQYF. Full variable domain (missing parts from reference TRBV14 and TRBJ2-7): EAGVTQFPSHSVIEKGQTVTLRCDPISGHDNLYWYRRVMGKEIKFLLHFVKESKQDESGMPNNRFLAERTGGTYSTLKVQPAELEDSGVYFCASSRATGIYEQYFGPGTRLTVT.

This chain joins TRBV28 and TRBJ1-2, with D maybe TRBD1 (6 bases). Trimming stripped 7 bases from V and 5 bases from J, with 23 bases between. CDR3 size: 16 residues. Germline CDR1 is MDHEN and CDR2 is SYDVKM. CDR3: CASNYRGGARGYGYTF. The CDR3 DNA reads TGTGCCAGCAATTACAGAGGGGGGGCGAGGGGTTATGGCTACACCTTC.

This CDR3 is CAISEGVEWQYF. The CDR3 nucleotides read TGTGCCATCAGTGAGGGGGTGGAATGGCAGTATTTT. The chain joins TRBV10-3 to TRBJ2-3; D gene ambiguous. The CDR3 has 12 residues. Looked up from germline, CDR1 is ENHRY and CDR2 is SYGVKD. Trimming removed 2 bases at V and 11 bases at J, with 11 bases between.

The rearrangement joins TRBV5-6 to TRBJ2-5; 11 nucleotides agree with TRBD1. This CDR3 has 18 residues. V was pared by 0 bases and J by 6 bases, with 13 bases of the junction left unmatched. CDR1 and CDR2 (germline): SGHDT, YYEEEE. The CDR3, as DNA: TGTGCCAGCAGCTTGGGCACGGGGACAGGGGGAGATAGAAAGACCCAGTACTTC. Translated, it gives CASSLGTGTGGDRKTQYF.

The chain has TRBV10-3 and TRBJ2-7, with D maybe TRBD2 (6 bases). The V end lost 11 bases, the J end lost 7 bases, and 21 bases lay between the germline ends. The CDR3 spans 13 residues. The germline V gene encodes CDR1 ENHRY and CDR2 SYGVKD. CDR3 loop: CAAPIGRRSEQYF. The DNA for the CDR3 is TGTGCCGCACCGATCGGGAGAAGAAGTGAGCAGTACTTC.

In this sample, this clone turned up once. The chain links TRBV7-3 to TRBJ2-7; D not certain. From germline, CDR1 is SGHTA and CDR2 FQGTGA. V lost 2 bases and J lost 4, with 15 bases in between. The CDR3 has 15 amino acids. CDR3 nucleotide sequence: TGTGCCAGCAGCTTACATGGAGTCCTCGGTTACGAGCAGTACTTC. It encodes CASSLHGVLGYEQYF.

This chain links TRBV5-1 with TRBJ2-1, with D perhaps matching TRBD2 (6 bases). Trimming left V 5 bases short and J 8 bases short, with 14 bases between. CDR3 size: 13 residues. Germline V gives CDR1 SGHRS, CDR2 YFSETQ. CDR3 in DNA: TGCGCCAGCAGGACTCTAGCGATTCATGAGCAGTTCTTC. Translating gives CASRTLAIHEQFF. Combining the CDR3 with reference TRBV5-1 and TRBJ2-1 gives the whole variable domain KAGVTQTPRYLIKTRGQQVTLSCSPISGHRSVSWYQQTPGQGLQFLFEYFSETQRNKGNFPGRFSGRQFSNSRSEMNVSTLELGDSALYLCASRTLAIHEQFFGPGTRLTVL.

The chain employs TRBV7-6 and TRBJ2-3; no reliable D call. This CDR3 spans 16 amino acids. The V end was cut by 5 bases, the J end by 4 bases, with 19 bases between. Germline lookup yields CDR1 SGHVS and CDR2 FNYEAQ. Here the CDR3 DNA reads TGTGCCAGCAGCACCCGACCAAGGATCTACGCAGATACGCAGTATTTT. This translates into CASSTRPRIYADTQYF. Combining the CDR3 with reference TRBV7-6 and TRBJ2-3 gives the whole variable domain GAGVSQSPRYKVTKRGQDVALRCDPISGHVSLYWYRQALGQGPEFLTYFNYEAQQDKSGLPNDRFSAERPEGSISTLTIQRTEQRDSAMYRCASSTRPRIYADTQYFGPGTRLTVL.

The genes are TRBV21-1 and TRBJ2-3; the D call in the table, TRBD2, was not verified against the DNA. TRBV21-1 is classified as a pseudogene. The CDR3 length is 18 residues. CDR3 loop: CASSNPGRASGRTDTQYF. For the CDR3, the DNA is TGTGCCAGCAGCAACCCCGGGAGGGCTAGCGGGAGGACAGATACGCAGTATTTT.

This rearrangement joins TRBV7-3 to TRBJ1-3; D is possibly TRBD1 (5 bases). CDR1 and CDR2 (germline): SGHTA, FQGTGA. V lost 0 bases and J 2 bases, leaving 11 bases between the germline ends. The CDR3 totals 16 residues. CDR3 residues: CASSLTPGVPGNTIYF. Here the CDR3 DNA reads TGTGCCAGCAGCTTAACCCCGGGGGTGCCTGGAAACACCATATATTTT.

V gene TRBV28 combines with J gene TRBJ2-1; 9 bases agree with TRBD1. The V and J ends lost 5 bases and 5 bases, in that order; junction bases with no gene match: 10. This CDR3 region has 16 residues. Germline CDR1 reads MDHEN; CDR2 reads SYDVKM. CDR3 sequence (DNA): TGTGCCAGCAGTAAACTATACAGGGGGCCACACAATGAGCAGTTCTTC. Encoded protein: CASSKLYRGPHNEQFF.

The chain combines TRBV5-5 with TRBJ2-1; maybe TRBD2 (5 bases). V lost 1 base to trimming and J lost 4 bases, with 15 bases between them. From germline, CDR1 is SGHKS and CDR2 YYEKEE (reference sequence). The CDR3 spans 16 residues. The CDR3 loop is CASSLRSGSQYNEQFF. The CDR3 DNA sequence: TGTGCCAGCAGCTTGCGGAGCGGATCCCAGTACAATGAGCAGTTCTTC.

The chain recombines TRBV5-1 with TRBJ2-6; maybe TRBD1 (5 bases). V was pared by 5 bases and J by 4 bases, with 13 bases between. CDR1 is SGHRS and CDR2 is YFSETQ in the germline V gene. This CDR3 has 15 residues. In nucleotides, the CDR3 is TGCGCCAGCAGTTACAGGCCTGGAGGGGCCAACGTCCTGACTTTC. It encodes CASSYRPGGANVLTF. Full variable domain (rest looked up from reference TRBV5-1 and TRBJ2-6): KAGVTQTPRYLIKTRGQQVTLSCSPISGHRSVSWYQQTPGQGLQFLFEYFSETQRNKGNFPGRFSGRQFSNSRSEMNVSTLELGDSALYLCASSYRPGGANVLTFGAGSRLTVL.

The gene calls are TRBV7-9 and TRBJ2-7; no clear D gene. V lost 1 base and J lost 2, with 9 bases in between. From germline, CDR1 is SEHNR and CDR2 FQNEAQ (reference sequence). The CDR3 runs 14 residues. CDR3 in DNA: TGTGCCAGCAGCTTAGGGCCAGGCACCTACGAGCAGTACTTC. It codes for CASSLGPGTYEQYF.

The V gene is TRBV10-3, the J gene TRBJ1-3, with 9 nucleotides matching TRBD1. The CDR3 contains 14 residues. CDR1 is ENHRY and CDR2 is SYGVKD in the germline V gene. V shed 3 bases, J shed 8 bases, and the junction held 5 bases outside the gene matches. In DNA, the CDR3 is TGTGCCATCAGTGACACCCGGACAGGGGACACCATATATTTT. It is translated as CAISDTRTGDTIYF.

The chain recombines TRBV4-1 with TRBJ2-1, with 9 bases that match TRBD2. The CDR3 contains 19 residues. The germline V gene has CDR1 MGHRA and CDR2 YSYEKL. With 0 bases clipped from V and 2 bases from J, the junction kept 11 bases outside the gene matches. The CDR3 reads CASSQDQYLREGTYNEQFF. CDR3 nucleotide sequence: TGCGCCAGCAGCCAAGATCAGTATCTGCGGGAGGGTACCTACAATGAGCAGTTCTTC.

The chain couples TRBV29-1 to TRBJ1-1, with D uncertain. V dropped 1 base and J dropped 8 bases, with 14 bases sitting between them. From germline, CDR1 is SQVTM and CDR2 ANQGSEA. This CDR3 is built from 13 residues. The CDR3 nucleotides read TGCAGCGTTGAAGGGAGGACGTACAAAGAAGCTTTCTTT. This sequence encodes CSVEGRTYKEAFF.

The rearrangement uses TRBV4-1 and TRBJ2-6; D not resolved. V shed 4 bases and J shed 2 bases, with 9 bases lying between them. The CDR3 totals 15 residues. Germline CDR1 is MGHRA and CDR2 is YSYEKL. The chain's CDR3 is CASSPWQTGANVLTF. CDR3 in DNA: TGCGCCAGCAGCCCTTGGCAGACTGGGGCCAACGTCCTGACTTTC.

The gene calls are TRBV6-6 and TRBJ2-1; D is ambiguous. The V gene lost 6 bases and the J gene lost 10 bases, with 10 bases spanning the gap. The CDR3 contains 11 residues. The germline gives CDR1 MNHNY, CDR2 SVGAGI (reference sequence). The CDR3 DNA is TGTGCCAGCAGGGGGTCTGGGGAGCAGTTCTTC. Its protein is CASRGSGEQFF.

This clone was recorded only once. The J gene is TRBJ2-5, the V gene TRBV19, with a possible D match to TRBD1 (5 bases). The germline V gene encodes CDR1 LNHDA and CDR2 SQIVND (reference sequence). The CDR3 is 15 amino acids. Trimming shortened V by 5 bases and J by 4 bases, and 17 bases separated the two germline ends. The CDR3 sequence: CASSVSAHQGETQYF. CDR3 DNA sequence: TGTGCCAGTAGTGTCTCCGCCCATCAGGGAGAGACCCAGTACTTC.

V usage is TRBV21-1 and J usage is TRBJ2-1; no DNA check was done on the table's D call, TRBD2. TRBV21-1 is marked as a pseudogene. CDR3 size: 12 residues. CDR3 loop: CARMQREAPQFF. The CDR3 coding sequence is TGTGCCAGAATGCAGCGGGAGGCCCCCCAGTTCTTC.

This clone appeared once. The J gene is TRBJ1-2, the V gene TRBV7-2; the D is unclear. This CDR3 has 13 amino acids. The germline V gene encodes CDR1 SGHTA and CDR2 FQGNSA. V lost 5 bases and J 6 bases, leaving 13 bases between the germline ends. The CDR3 nucleotides read TGTGCCAGCAGCAGCCGGCCGGATCATGGCTACACCTTC. Translated: CASSSRPDHGYTF.

The V gene is TRBV27, the J gene TRBJ1-4; 8 bases align to TRBD1. Germline loops: CDR1 MNHEY, CDR2 SMNVEV (reference sequence). V was pared by 2 bases and J by 4 bases, with 6 bases of the junction left unmatched. CDR3 length: 16 amino acids. CDR3 sequence (DNA): TGTGCCAGCAGTTTACGGCCAGGGGGCGGTAATGAAAAACTGTTTTTT. Translated: CASSLRPGGGNEKLFF.

This clone has a single count. V is TRBV11-3 and J is TRBJ2-5; D call uncertain. Trimming removed 4 bases at V and 5 bases at J, with 11 bases between. This CDR3 is 13 amino acids long. From germline, CDR1 is SGHNT and CDR2 YENEEA. Here the CDR3 DNA reads TGTGCCAGCAGCTCGGTGGAAGGGGAGACCCAGTACTTC. It translates to CASSSVEGETQYF. The whole variable domain, remainder taken from reference TRBV11-3 and TRBJ2-5, is EAGVVQSPRYKIIEKKQPVAFWCNPISGHNTLYWYLQNLGQGPELLIRYENEEAVDDSQLPKDRFSAERLKGVDSTLKIQPAELGDSAVYLCASSSVEGETQYFGPGTRLLVL.

The rearrangement joins TRBV7-3 to TRBJ2-2, with TRBD1 matching 7 bases. The CDR3 runs 16 residues. Per germline, CDR1 SGHTA and CDR2 FQGTGA. Trimming took 4 bases from V and 0 from J; bases not matched to a gene: 5. The CDR3 sequence: CASSSSGQANTGELFF. The DNA for the CDR3 is TGTGCCAGCAGCTCTTCCGGACAGGCGAACACCGGGGAGCTGTTTTTT.

This clone occurred a few times. The chain uses TRBV27 and TRBJ2-7; possibly TRBD2 for D (5 bases). The CDR3 consists of 14 residues. Germline V lookup: CDR1 MNHEY, CDR2 SMNVEV (reference sequence). The ends were cut back, 2 bases at V and 2 bases at J, with 10 bases in the middle. CDR3 bases: TGTGCCAGCAGTTTAAATAGCGTTACCTACGAGCAGTACTTC. Protein sequence: CASSLNSVTYEQYF.

The chain has TRBV28 and TRBJ2-1; D is ambiguous. Trimming took 2 bases from V and 7 from J, leaving 6 bases between them. The CDR3 is made up of 12 amino acids. The germline gives CDR1 MDHEN, CDR2 SYDVKM. DNA of the CDR3: TGTGCCAGCAGTTTAACCGGGAATGAGCAGTTCTTC. Protein sequence: CASSLTGNEQFF.

The chain employs TRBV6-1 and TRBJ2-4; no firm D call. Trimming stripped 3 bases from V and 0 bases from J, with 9 bases between. This CDR3 comprises 15 residues. Germline V gene data show CDR1 as MNHNS and CDR2 as SASEGT. The CDR3 loop reads CASSDMGLAKNIQYF. CDR3 sequence (DNA): TGTGCCAGCAGTGATATGGGTCTAGCCAAAAACATTCAGTACTTC.

Notes on this clone: Other DNA sequences in the same sample also yield this CDR3. CDR3 amino acids: CASSYSLNQPQHF. In DNA, the CDR3 is TGTGCCAGCAGTTACTCGCTCAATCAGCCCCAGCATTTT. The chain uses TRBV6-5 and TRBJ1-5; D is undetermined. CDR1 and CDR2 (germline): MNHEY, SVGAGI. Between the trimmed V and J ends, which lost 0 bases and 3 bases, there was a span of 3 bases. The CDR3 sequence is 13 residues long.